The clone carrying this T cell receptor beta chain has a handful of counts. What it recognizes is unknown. TCRdb re-called the 5' RACE reads through MiXCR, storing one row per CDR3 protein. In the table there are some 150,000 distinct CDR3 sequences, 40% to 50% of which are singletons. The data originate from a study of CD8 T cells in ankylosing spondylitis. Germline lookup yields CDR1 MNHEY and CDR2 SVGEGT. With 6 bases removed from V and 7 bases from J, the gap between germline ends came to 15 bases. The CDR3 spans 14 residues. Study findings and constraints: A TCR beta motif of about eight highly homologous variants seemed to mark ankylosing spondylitis blood.

This TCR was recovered from a male donor with ankylosing spondylitis. This sequence joins TRBV6-2 or TRBV6-3 and TRBJ2-2; D remains unclear. Specimen: synovial fluid, either unsorted or a sorted T cell fraction (not recorded which). The CDR3 is CASSPPEESGELFF. In nucleotides, the CDR3 is TGTGCCAGCAGCCCCCCAGAGGAGAGCGGGGAGCTGTTTTTT.